The source of this T cell receptor (beta chain) is a study of regulatory T cells in long-lasting Graves disease. Study-wide findings and caveats: Having few samples may have compromised the accuracy. Sharing of public clonotypes was greater in persistent patients (about 3,000) than in new patients (more than 900).

The sample's time point: newly diagnosed GD, antithyroid drugs for less than 3 months. The TCR library used RNA extracted from PBMCs. The J segment lost 4 bases and the V segment lost 4 bases, leaving 7 bases of the junction unmatched. CDR1 DFQATT and CDR2 SNEGSKA come from the germline V gene (reference sequence). The CDR3 is 15 residues long. To make TCR beta libraries, researchers used iRepertoire HTBI primers and Arm-PCR of CDR3 regions. As processed by the authors: Spanning all samples, the identified segments comprised over 50 TRBV and around 13 TRBJ. One entry per CDR3 protein, called by TCRdb with MiXCR from the multiplex PCR reads. The authors' filters were not applied to this entry. The repertoire holds about 620,000 distinct CDR3 sequences, with 16% as singletons. This clonotype was counted only a few times. The antigen is not known. These data were also filed under a second study, of T cells in Graves' hyperthyroidism and ophthalmopathy. As reported in that work: Diagnosis rested on symptoms, serum thyroxine and TRAb, thyroid ultrasound, and orbital computed tomography.

The sequencing used peripheral blood mononuclear cells (PBMCs), collected at new diagnosis, from a patient treated with antithyroid drugs. The chain combines TRBV20-1 with TRBJ2-5; the match to TRBD2 covers 12 bases. The sequence came from a woman under 40 with Graves disease. The CDR3 nucleotides read TGCAGTGCTAAACTAGCGGGAGGCCTGGGAGAGACCCAGTACTTC. This translates into CSAKLAGGLGETQYF.